Here is one TCR beta chain with its context. Its antigen remains unknown. Germline-derived CDR1 and CDR2 are SGHTS and YDEGEE. V shed 0 bases and J 3 bases; nucleotides not matched to a gene: 2. The CDR3 runs 15 residues. The sample is drawn from a study of cytomegalovirus exposure and HLA in healthy donors. At the level of the study: Counted in an early data release were about 85 million unique TCRs from HLA-typed donors.

Study results and caveats: An observed cluster of highly shared sequence variants was recorded as a likely sequencing artifact. Many donors shared some public TCRs, even though most TCR sequences were rare.

The PCR employed 60 Vbeta primers together with 13 Jbeta primers. The method was immunoSEQ multiplex PCR; TCRdb's version includes in-frame clones alone and lacks a portion of them. The sample shows roughly 130,000 clones, around 80% of them seen only once. This rearrangement joins TRBV5-8 to TRBJ1-5, with TRBD1 matching 8 bases. The sequence was obtained from a male donor in good health and CMV-seropositive. The material sequenced was PBMCs. The CDR3, as DNA: TGTGCCAGCAGCTTGGCGACAGGGGACAATCAGCCCCAGCATTTT. Translated: CASSLATGDNQPQHF.